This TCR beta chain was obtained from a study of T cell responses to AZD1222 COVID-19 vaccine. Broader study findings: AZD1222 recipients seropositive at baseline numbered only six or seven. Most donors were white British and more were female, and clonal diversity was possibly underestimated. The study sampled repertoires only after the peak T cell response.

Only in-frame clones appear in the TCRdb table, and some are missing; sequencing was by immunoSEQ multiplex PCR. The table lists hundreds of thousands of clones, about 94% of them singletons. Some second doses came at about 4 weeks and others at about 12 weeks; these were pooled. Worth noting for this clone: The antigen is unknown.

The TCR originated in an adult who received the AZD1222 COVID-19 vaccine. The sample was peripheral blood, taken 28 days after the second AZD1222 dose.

Written as DNA, the CDR3 is TGTGCCAGCAGCTTGGACAGGGATACGCAGTATTTT. Translating gives CASSLDRDTQYF. This chain joins TRBV5-8 and TRBJ2-3; D possibly corresponds to TRBD1 (5 bases). The CDR3 sequence is 12 residues long. CDR1 is SGHTS and CDR2 is YDEGEE in the germline V gene. The germline V and J ends were trimmed by 0 bases and 6 bases, with 5 bases remaining between them.